This T cell receptor (beta chain) was recorded in a study of CD8+ T cells in alopecia areata. About the research overall: The SALT score measured affected scalp surface percentage in treated patients.

Extraction of RNA preceded its reverse transcription into cDNA, which served as the sequencing template. Generated by immunoSEQ multiplex PCR, the TCRdb table keeps only in-frame clones and is missing some. Among under 200,000 clones listed, 50% to 65% were seen once. This clone appeared a few times. Treatment in this sample: oral pan-JAK inhibitor, 5-10 mg twice daily. Collection of lesional scalp punch biopsies and peripheral blood was performed in alopecia areata patients. The CDR3 extends over 15 amino acids. Germline lookup yields CDR1 LGHNT and CDR2 FRNRAP. V shed 0 bases and J shed 6 bases, with 12 bases lying between them.

Sequenced material: CD4+ T cells sorted from blood, taken at week 24, from a patient treated with tofacitinib. The clonotype was recovered from a human donor with alopecia areata. V and J are TRBV12-5 and TRBJ2-1; the D call may be TRBD1 or TRBD2 (5 bases each). The CDR3 loop reads CASGLVIGTPNEQFF. As DNA, the CDR3 is TGTGCTAGTGGTTTGGTAATAGGGACGCCCAATGAGCAGTTCTTC.